This TCR beta chain comes out of a study of T-cell reconstitution after alpha-beta-depleted transplantation in children. Study-level points and caveats: Diversity of TCRbeta at day 60 was high in some patients, arising from surviving recipient T cells and thymic progenitors. Two months or so post-transplant, alpha-beta T cells reportedly derived from several hundred expanded graft clones. A year had passed since transplant, and T-cell counts and diversity by then came mostly from newly produced T cells.

Comment on this clonotype: The antigen remains undetermined.

Germline assignment: CDR1 KGHSH and CDR2 LQKENI. V lost 3 bases and J lost 1, with 9 bases in between. This CDR3 contains 14 residues. Unique molecular identifiers were incorporated during preparation of the TCRbeta library. Using its own MiXCR run on the PCR reads, TCRdb lists one record per CDR3 protein. The data show about 870,000 distinct CDR3 sequences, about 16% seen once. The sample was PBMCs, mostly from graft donor cells, taken 360 days after TCRalphabeta/CD19-depleted stem cell transplant. This chain joins TRBV18 and TRBJ2-5; D may be TRBD1 or TRBD2 (5 bases each). The source of this sequence is a male patient aged 10-17 years who had a stem cell transplant for acute lymphoblastic leukemia, so the T cells may come from the graft donor. The CDR3 sequence is CASSPRGSQETQYF. The CDR3 region has the DNA TGTGCCAGCTCACCTCGGGGCAGCCAAGAGACCCAGTACTTC.